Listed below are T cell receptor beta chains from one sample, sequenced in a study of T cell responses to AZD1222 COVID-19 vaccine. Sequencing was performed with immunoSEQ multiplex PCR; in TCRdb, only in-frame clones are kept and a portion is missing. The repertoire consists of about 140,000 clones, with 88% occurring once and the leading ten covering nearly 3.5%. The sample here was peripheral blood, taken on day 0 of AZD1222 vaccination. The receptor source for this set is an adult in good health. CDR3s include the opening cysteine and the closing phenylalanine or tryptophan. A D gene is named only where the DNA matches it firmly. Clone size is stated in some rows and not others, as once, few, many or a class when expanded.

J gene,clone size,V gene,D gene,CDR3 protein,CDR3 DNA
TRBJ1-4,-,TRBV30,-,CASTPGGATNEKLFF,TGTGCCTCGACACCGGGAGGTGCAACTAATGAAAAACTGTTTTTT
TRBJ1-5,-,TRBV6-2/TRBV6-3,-,CASSYDSPMAQHF,TGTGCCAGCAGTTACGACAGCCCCATGGCCCAGCATTTT
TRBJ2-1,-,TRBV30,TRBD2,CAWRGLGIGNEQFF,TGTGCCTGGAGAGGACTAGGAATTGGCAATGAGCAGTTCTTC
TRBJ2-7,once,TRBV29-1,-,CSVGGLSYEQYF,TGCAGCGTTGGAGGCCTCTCCTACGAGCAGTACTTC
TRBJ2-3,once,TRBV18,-,CASSPASTDTQYF,TGTGCCAGCTCACCAGCTAGCACAGATACGCAGTATTTT
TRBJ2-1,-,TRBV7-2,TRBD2,CASSLSREGGSHEQFF,TGTGCCAGCAGCTTGTCGCGGGAGGGCGGGAGCCATGAGCAGTTCTTC
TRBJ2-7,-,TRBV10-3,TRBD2,CAISESRLTSQNYEQYF,TGTGCCATCAGTGAGTCCCGCTTGACTAGCCAGAACTACGAGCAGTACTTC
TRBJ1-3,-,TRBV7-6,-,CASSLDGPGSGNTIYF,TGTGCCAGCAGCTTAGATGGTCCCGGCTCTGGAAACACCATATATTTT
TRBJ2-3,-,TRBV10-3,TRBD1,CAISETHVGQGADTQYF,TGTGCCATCAGTGAGACCCATGTAGGACAGGGGGCAGATACGCAGTATTTT
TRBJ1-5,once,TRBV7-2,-,CASSSGKGQPQHF,TGTGCCAGCAGCTCAGGGAAGGGCCAGCCCCAGCATTTT
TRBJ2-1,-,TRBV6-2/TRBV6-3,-,CASSYQRMNEQFF,TGTGCCAGCAGTTATCAGCGCATGAATGAGCAGTTCTTC
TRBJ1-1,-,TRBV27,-,CASSFRGRGTEAFF,TGTGCCAGCAGTTTTCGGGGGAGAGGCACTGAAGCTTTCTTT
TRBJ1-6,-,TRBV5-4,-,CASSTGRINSPLHF,TGTGCCAGCAGTACTGGACGGATTAATTCACCCCTCCACTTT
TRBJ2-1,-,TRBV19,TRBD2,CASSIDSPIAGEQFF,TGTGCCAGTAGTATAGATTCCCCCATAGCGGGAGAGCAGTTCTTC
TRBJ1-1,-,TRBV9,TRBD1,CASSVGTGGEAFF,TGTGCCAGCAGCGTCGGGACAGGGGGTGAAGCTTTCTTT
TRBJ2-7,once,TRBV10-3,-,CAIRGTGTSYEQYF,TGTGCCATCAGAGGAACGGGGACCTCCTACGAGCAGTACTTC
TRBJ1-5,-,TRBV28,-,CASSLFWGNQPQHF,TGTGCCAGCAGTTTATTTTGGGGCAATCAGCCCCAGCATTTT
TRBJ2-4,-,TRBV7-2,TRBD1,CATGDRRAKNIQYF,TGTGCCACCGGGGACAGGAGAGCCAAAAACATTCAGTACTTC
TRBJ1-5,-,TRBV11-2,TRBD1,CASSPDRAQPQHF,TGTGCCAGCAGCCCGGACAGGGCTCAGCCCCAGCATTTT
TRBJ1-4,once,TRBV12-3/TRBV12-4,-,CASSFGLSEKLFF,TGTGCCAGCAGTTTCGGCCTTTCTGAAAAACTGTTTTTT
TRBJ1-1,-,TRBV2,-,CASSGEVEAFF,TGTGCCAGCAGTGGGGAAGTGGAAGCTTTCTTT
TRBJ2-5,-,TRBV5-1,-,CASSIRRETQYF,TGCGCCAGCAGCATAAGGCGGGAGACCCAGTACTTC
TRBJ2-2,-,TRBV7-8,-,CASSEGGGRYTGELFF,TGTGCCAGCAGTGAAGGGGGCGGGAGGTACACCGGGGAGCTGTTTTTT
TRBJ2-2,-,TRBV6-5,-,CASSYDMSTGELFF,TGTGCCAGCAGTTATGATATGTCCACCGGGGAGCTGTTTTTT
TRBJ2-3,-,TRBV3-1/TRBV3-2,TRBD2,CASSRLAPDTQYF,TGTGCCAGCAGCCGACTAGCGCCAGATACGCAGTATTTT
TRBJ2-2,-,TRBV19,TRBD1,CATQGQGLMRWAGELFF,TGTGCCACTCAGGGACAGGGGCTGATGCGCTGGGCTGGGGAGCTGTTTTTT
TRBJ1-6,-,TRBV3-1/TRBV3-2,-,CASSQDLDSPLHF,TGTGCCAGCAGCCAAGATTTGGATTCACCCCTCCACTTT